The sequence of this TCR beta chain was determined in a study of brain T cells in children with intractable seizures. Libraries were prepared by immunoSEQ multiplex PCR; TCRdb keeps only in-frame clonotypes and omits some of them. The sample lists a few hundred thousand clones, about 93% occurring once. The time point was: blood from clinic visit 5 months post-surgery; TSC patient then seizure free. The trim removed 1 base at V and 7 bases at J, leaving 5 bases unmatched. CDR3 length: 14 amino acids. Germline CDR1 and CDR2: MNHNY and SVGAGI (reference sequence). The source is a boy younger than two with tuberous sclerosis and intractable seizures. This rearrangement joins TRBV6-6 to TRBJ1-2; 8 bases align to TRBD1. Source: peripheral blood, taken less than 6 months after surgery. CDR3 DNA sequence: TGTGCCAGCAGTTACTACAGGGGGACCCCTGGCTACACCTTC. Translated: CASSYYRGTPGYTF.